The rows below give T cell receptor beta chains drawn from one sample of a study of blood T cell repertoires in COVID-19. TCRdb's table, derived via immunoSEQ multiplex PCR, lists solely in-frame clones and lacks some. The repertoire holds about 140,000 clones, 60% to 80% seen once, with 9.5% to 13% in the top ten. What was sequenced was peripheral blood. These receptors all come from a man in his 60s who had recovered from COVID-19. Each CDR3 is given with its conserved first and last residue. A D gene is named only where the DNA matches it firmly. Size is omitted from some rows. Given values are once, few, many or a class for expanded clones.

clone_size	d_call	v_call	j_call	cdr3_aa	cdr3_nt
-	TRBD2	TRBV27	TRBJ2-7	CASSLRSSASGTSAYEQYF	TGTGCCAGCAGTTTAAGGTCGTCGGCTAGCGGGACCTCCGCCTACGAGCAGTACTTC
-	-	TRBV5-1	TRBJ2-5	CASSSGSTGNGETQYF	TGCGCCAGCAGCTCGGGGAGTACAGGGAATGGGGAGACCCAGTACTTC
-	TRBD1	TRBV28	TRBJ1-2	CASRTGGTGDGYTF	TGTGCCAGCAGAACTGGCGGGACAGGGGATGGCTACACCTTC
-	-	TRBV5-4	TRBJ1-2	CASTLPPNYGYTF	TGTGCCAGCACCCTCCCTCCTAACTATGGCTACACCTTC
-	-	TRBV24-1	TRBJ1-1	CATSHKGGLLTEAFF	TGTGCCACCAGCCACAAAGGGGGTTTATTGACTGAAGCTTTCTTT
-	TRBD1	TRBV4-3	TRBJ2-1	CASSPFGTGDWDEQFF	TGCGCCAGCAGCCCATTCGGGACAGGGGATTGGGATGAGCAGTTCTTC
-	TRBD1	TRBV3-1/TRBV3-2	TRBJ2-3	CASLRTGSTDTQYF	TGTGCCAGCCTACGGACAGGGAGCACAGATACGCAGTATTTT
-	TRBD2	TRBV19	TRBJ2-5	CATTPGGSQETQYF	TGTGCCACCACCCCGGGGGGGTCACAAGAGACCCAGTACTTC
-	TRBD1	TRBV2	TRBJ1-4	CASRGQGAWANEKLFF	TGTGCCAGCAGGGGACAGGGGGCTTGGGCTAATGAAAAACTGTTTTTT
-	-	TRBV7-3	TRBJ1-1	CASSSRMNTEAFF	TGTGCCAGCAGCTCCCGTATGAACACTGAAGCTTTCTTT
-	-	TRBV2	TRBJ1-2	CASSEGLPNYGYTF	TGTGCCAGCAGTGAGGGACTGCCTAACTATGGCTACACCTTC
-	-	TRBV5-5	TRBJ1-2	CASSPTNYGYTF	TGTGCCAGCAGCCCAACTAACTATGGCTACACCTTC
few	TRBD1	TRBV28	TRBJ1-5	CASSWGQGNYQPQHF	TGTGCCAGCTCTTGGGGACAGGGAAACTATCAGCCCCAGCATTTT
once	TRBD2	TRBV28	TRBJ2-1	CASSFPPGGYNEQFF	TGTGCCAGCAGCTTTCCCCCGGGGGGGTACAATGAGCAGTTCTTC
-	TRBD1	TRBV29-1	TRBJ1-2	CSVEPGQGYGYTF	TGCAGCGTTGAACCGGGACAGGGCTATGGCTACACCTTC
-	TRBD1	TRBV19	TRBJ2-5	CASSSRDRRETQYF	TGTGCCAGTAGTTCTCGGGACAGGAGGGAGACCCAGTACTTC
-	-	TRBV9	TRBJ1-1	CASSVDWNTEAFF	TGTGCCAGCAGCGTAGACTGGAACACTGAAGCTTTCTTT
-	TRBD2	TRBV6-2/TRBV6-3	TRBJ2-1	CASSRTSGLNEQFF	TGTGCCAGCAGTAGGACTAGCGGGTTAAATGAGCAGTTCTTC
-	-	TRBV14	TRBJ1-1	CASSQEGWGGTEAFF	TGTGCCAGCAGCCAAGAGGGATGGGGAGGTACTGAAGCTTTCTTT
-	TRBD1	TRBV18	TRBJ1-1	CASSAGQGNTEAFF	TGTGCCAGCTCAGCGGGACAGGGGAACACTGAAGCTTTCTTT
-	TRBD2	TRBV7-3	TRBJ2-5	CASSTGTSGVGETQYF	TGTGCCAGCAGCACGGGGACTAGCGGGGTTGGGGAGACCCAGTACTTC
-	-	TRBV11-2	TRBJ1-5	CASSLSKDQPQHF	TGTGCCAGCAGCCTATCTAAAGATCAGCCCCAGCATTTT
-	-	TRBV5-1	TRBJ1-5	CASSDGTLSNQPQHF	TGCGCCAGCAGCGACGGGACACTTAGCAATCAGCCCCAGCATTTT
-	-	TRBV7-2	TRBJ1-1	CASRSSWGENTEAFF	TGTGCCAGCAGGTCCTCTTGGGGCGAGAACACTGAAGCTTTCTTT
few	-	TRBV19	TRBJ2-4	CASEGLAKNIQYF	TGTGCCAGCGAGGGACTAGCCAAAAACATTCAGTACTTC
-	TRBD2	TRBV11-2	TRBJ2-1	CASSLLAGGPNEQFF	TGTGCCAGCAGCTTACTAGCGGGGGGGCCCAATGAGCAGTTCTTC
-	-	TRBV19	TRBJ2-1	CASSIGAANNEQFF	TGTGCCAGTAGTATCGGAGCGGCAAATAATGAGCAGTTCTTC
-	TRBD2	TRBV29-1	TRBJ2-7	CSVEGLAQEQYF	TGCAGCGTTGAAGGACTAGCCCAAGAGCAGTACTTC
medium-sized	-	TRBV4-2	TRBJ2-1	CASSQGGREYEQFF	TGTGCCAGCAGCCAAGGTGGTCGGGAGTATGAGCAGTTCTTC
-	-	TRBV4-3	TRBJ2-3	CASSQERTDTQYF	TGCGCCAGCAGCCAGGAGCGCACAGATACGCAGTATTTT
-	-	TRBV7-3	TRBJ1-1	CASSQRAGWDTEAFF	TGTGCCAGCAGCCAGAGGGCGGGCTGGGACACTGAAGCTTTCTTT
-	TRBD1	TRBV30	TRBJ1-6	CAWGQGNNSPLHF	TGTGCCTGGGGACAGGGGAATAATTCACCCCTCCACTTT
once	TRBD1	TRBV10-3	TRBJ1-2	CAISESTQGVESGYTF	TGTGCCATCAGTGAGTCGACACAGGGGGTGGAGAGTGGCTACACCTTC